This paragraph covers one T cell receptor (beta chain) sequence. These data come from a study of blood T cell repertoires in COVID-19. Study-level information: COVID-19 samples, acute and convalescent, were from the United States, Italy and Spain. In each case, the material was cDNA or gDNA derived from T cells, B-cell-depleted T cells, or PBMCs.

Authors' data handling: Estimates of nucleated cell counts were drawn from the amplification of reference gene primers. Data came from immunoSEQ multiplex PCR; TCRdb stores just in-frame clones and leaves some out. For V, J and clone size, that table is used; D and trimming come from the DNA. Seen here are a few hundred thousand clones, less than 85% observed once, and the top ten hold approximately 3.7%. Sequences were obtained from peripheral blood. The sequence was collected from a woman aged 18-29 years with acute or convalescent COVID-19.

The CDR3, as DNA: TGTGCCAGCTCACCCGGACAGGGAACAGGGTCACCCCTCCACTTT. This encodes CASSPGQGTGSPLHF. The rearrangement joins TRBV18 to TRBJ1-6; 8 nucleotides align to TRBD1. Per germline, CDR1 KGHSH and CDR2 LQKENI. With V trimmed by 3 bases and J by 10 bases, 8 bases remained unmatched. The CDR3 is 15 residues long.